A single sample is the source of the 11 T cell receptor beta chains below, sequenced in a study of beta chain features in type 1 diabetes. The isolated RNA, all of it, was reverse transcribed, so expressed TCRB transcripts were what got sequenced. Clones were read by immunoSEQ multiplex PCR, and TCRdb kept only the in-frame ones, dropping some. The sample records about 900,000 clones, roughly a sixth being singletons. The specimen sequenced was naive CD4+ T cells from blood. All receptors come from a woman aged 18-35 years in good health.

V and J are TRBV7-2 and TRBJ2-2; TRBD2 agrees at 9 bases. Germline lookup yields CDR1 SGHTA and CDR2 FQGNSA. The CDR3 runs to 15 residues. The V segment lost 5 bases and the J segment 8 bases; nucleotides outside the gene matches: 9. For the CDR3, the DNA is TGTGCCAGCAGCCCCCAAGCGGGGGGCACGGGGGAGCTGTTTTTT. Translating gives CASSPQAGGTGELFF. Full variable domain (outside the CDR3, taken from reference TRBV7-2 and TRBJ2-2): GAGVSQSPSNKVTEKGKDVELRCDPISGHTALYWYRQSLGQGLEFLIYFQGNSAPDKSGLPSDRFSAERTGGSVSTLTIQRTQQEDSAVYLCASSPQAGGTGELFFGEGSRLTVL.

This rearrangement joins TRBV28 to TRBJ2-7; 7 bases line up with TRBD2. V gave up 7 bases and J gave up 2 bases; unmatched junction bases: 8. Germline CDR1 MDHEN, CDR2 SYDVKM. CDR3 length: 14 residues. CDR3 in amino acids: CASIGGGVPYEQYF. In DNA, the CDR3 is TGTGCCAGCATAGGTGGGGGGGTGCCCTACGAGCAGTACTTC.

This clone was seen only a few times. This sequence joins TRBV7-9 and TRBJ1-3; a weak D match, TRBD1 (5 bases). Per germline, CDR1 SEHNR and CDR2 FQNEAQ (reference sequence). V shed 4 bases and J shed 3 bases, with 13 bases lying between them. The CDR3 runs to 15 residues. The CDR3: CASSYTGAHGNTIYF. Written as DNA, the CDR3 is TGTGCCAGCAGCTATACCGGGGCACATGGAAACACCATATATTTT.

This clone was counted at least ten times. The CDR3: CASSLWSPRAKNIQYF. The CDR3 DNA is TGTGCCAGCAGTTTATGGTCTCCCCGGGCCAAAAACATTCAGTACTTC. The chain joins TRBV28 to TRBJ2-4; no clear D. The CDR3 totals 16 residues. The V and J ends lost 0 bases and 1 base respectively, with 10 bases between them. Germline values: CDR1 MDHEN, CDR2 SYDVKM.

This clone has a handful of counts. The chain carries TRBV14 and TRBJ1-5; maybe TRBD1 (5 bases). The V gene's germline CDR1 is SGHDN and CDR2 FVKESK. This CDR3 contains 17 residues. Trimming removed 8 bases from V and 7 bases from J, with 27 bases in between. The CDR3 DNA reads TGTGCCAGCGCGATATGGGGGGTTTTGAGCCTTTGGCAGCCCCAGCATTTT. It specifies CASAIWGVLSLWQPQHF.

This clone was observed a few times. CDR3 in amino acids: CASSPRTEAFF. The CDR3 DNA sequence: TGTGCCAGCAGCCCCCGTACGGAAGCTTTCTTT. The chain uses TRBV6-1 and TRBJ1-1; no firm D call. The V and J ends lost 6 bases and 8 bases respectively, with 10 bases between them. CDR1 and CDR2 from the germline V gene are MNHNS and SASEGT. This CDR3 has 11 amino acids.

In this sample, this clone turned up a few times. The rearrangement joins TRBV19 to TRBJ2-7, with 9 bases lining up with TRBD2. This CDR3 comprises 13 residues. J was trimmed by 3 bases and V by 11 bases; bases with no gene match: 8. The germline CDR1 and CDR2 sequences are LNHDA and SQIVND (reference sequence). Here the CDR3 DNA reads TGTGCCGTTTCACGAGCGGGGGGCTACGAGCAGTACTTC. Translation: CAVSRAGGYEQYF.

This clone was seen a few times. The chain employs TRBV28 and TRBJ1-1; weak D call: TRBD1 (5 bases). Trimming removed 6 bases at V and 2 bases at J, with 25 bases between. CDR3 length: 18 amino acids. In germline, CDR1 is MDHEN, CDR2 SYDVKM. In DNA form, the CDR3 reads TGTGCCAGCAGATTCTTTTCGGTGGCAGGGTCCCTAAACACTGAAGCTTTCTTT. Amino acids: CASRFFSVAGSLNTEAFF.

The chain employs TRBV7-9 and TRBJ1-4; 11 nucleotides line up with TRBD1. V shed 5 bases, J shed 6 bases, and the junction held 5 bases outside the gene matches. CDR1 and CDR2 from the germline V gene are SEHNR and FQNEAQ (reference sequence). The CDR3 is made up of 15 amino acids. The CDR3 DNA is TGTGCCAGCAGCCAATGGGGACAGGGGGATGAAAAACTGTTTTTT. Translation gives CASSQWGQGDEKLFF.

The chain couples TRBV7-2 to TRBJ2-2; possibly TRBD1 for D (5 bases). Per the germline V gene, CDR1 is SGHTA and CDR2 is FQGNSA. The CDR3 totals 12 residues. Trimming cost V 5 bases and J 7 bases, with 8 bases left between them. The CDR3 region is CASSVRGGELFF. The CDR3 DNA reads TGTGCCAGCAGCGTTAGGGGCGGGGAGCTGTTTTTT.

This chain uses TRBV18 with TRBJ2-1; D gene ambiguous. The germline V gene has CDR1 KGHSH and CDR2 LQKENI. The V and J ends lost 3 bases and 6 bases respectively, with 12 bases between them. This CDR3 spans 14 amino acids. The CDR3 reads CASSPAVVGNEQFF. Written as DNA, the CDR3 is TGTGCCAGCTCACCTGCCGTGGTGGGCAATGAGCAGTTCTTC.